The next 18 T cell receptor beta chains were all read from a single sample in a study of blood T cells in healthy people across ages. PCR was performed a second time for about 6 to 11 cycles using a sample-barcoded 5' primer and a J-beta primer mix. Each CDR3 protein gets one entry after TCRdb re-called the 5' RACE reads with MiXCR. This table has almost 1 million distinct CDR3 sequences, roughly half appearing once. The sample taken for sequencing was blood. The origin of the receptors is a woman in her fifties or sixties in good health.

V usage is TRBV20-1 and J usage is TRBJ1-4; TRBD1 might be the D (5 bases). Per germline, CDR1 DFQATT and CDR2 SNEGSKA (reference sequence). Trimming cost V 3 bases and J 8 bases, with 13 bases left between them. This CDR3 is built from 13 residues. The CDR3 sequence is CSARGGGDEKLFF. CDR3 coding DNA: TGCAGTGCTAGGGGGGGTGGTGACGAAAAACTGTTTTTT.

V and J are TRBV27 and TRBJ2-3; D is undetermined. Germline V gene data show CDR1 as MNHEY and CDR2 as SMNVEV (reference sequence). The CDR3 totals 16 residues. Trimming removed 2 bases from V and 0 bases from J, with 12 bases in between. CDR3 nucleotide sequence: TGTGCCAGCAGTTTACGAAGCGACCCTAGCACAGATACGCAGTATTTT. Residues: CASSLRSDPSTDTQYF.

The sample holds a few counts of this clonotype. The chain carries TRBV20-1 and TRBJ2-1, with D maybe TRBD1 (6 bases). CDR1 is DFQATT and CDR2 is SNEGSKA in the germline V gene (reference sequence). This CDR3 comprises 15 residues. Between the trimmed V and J ends, which lost 6 bases and 10 bases, there was a span of 25 bases. The DNA for the CDR3 is TGCAGTGCCAGAAAGGGGGAACCCTACCATCAAGAGCAGTTCTTC. Its protein product is CSARKGEPYHQEQFF.

The chain carries TRBV20-1 and TRBJ2-7; D may match TRBD1 or TRBD2 (6 bases each). V lost 5 bases and J lost 5, with 19 bases in between. From germline, CDR1 is DFQATT and CDR2 SNEGSKA (reference sequence). This CDR3 spans 14 amino acids. For the CDR3, the DNA is TGCAGTGCTGGGGGCGGGATAAATAATGACGAGCAGTACTTC. Translating gives CSAGGGINNDEQYF.

The genes are TRBV29-1 and TRBJ1-1, with no clear D. The CDR3 spans 10 residues. V lost 4 bases and J lost 6, with 6 bases in between. Germline CDR1 SQVTM, CDR2 ANQGSEA. DNA of the CDR3: TGCAGCGTTGTGGCAGCTGAAGCTTTCTTT. It yields the protein CSVVAAEAFF.

This sequence joins TRBV7-9 and TRBJ2-1, with D hard to call. Per germline, CDR1 SEHNR and CDR2 FQNEAQ (reference sequence). V gave up 3 bases and J gave up 4 bases, with 13 bases separating them. The CDR3 is 15 residues long. The DNA for the CDR3 is TGTGCCAGCAGCTTTTCCCCGCAGAGGTACAATGAGCAGTTCTTC. Translated, it gives CASSFSPQRYNEQFF.

V and J are TRBV5-1 and TRBJ2-1; a possible D gene is TRBD2 (6 bases). This CDR3 has 14 residues. Per germline, CDR1 SGHRS and CDR2 YFSETQ. Deletions cut 5 bases from V and 5 bases from J, with 14 bases between. CDR3 sequence: CASSAQRANNEQFF. DNA for the CDR3: TGCGCCAGCAGTGCCCAGCGGGCCAACAATGAGCAGTTCTTC.

V gene TRBV10-3 combines with J gene TRBJ2-5; possibly TRBD1 or TRBD2 for D (5 bases each). V lost 4 bases and J lost 4, with 7 bases in between. This CDR3 contains 12 residues. The germline CDR1 and CDR2 sequences are ENHRY and SYGVKD. Here the CDR3 DNA reads TGTGCCATCAGTGCTGGGGGAGAGACCCAGTACTTC. It yields the protein CAISAGGETQYF.

This chain links TRBV5-1 with TRBJ1-2; tentatively, D is TRBD1 (6 bases). Trimming removed 3 bases at V and 5 bases at J, with 20 bases between. Germline values: CDR1 SGHRS, CDR2 YFSETQ. CDR3 length equals 16 residues. The CDR3 is CASSSQFGEDSYGYTF. CDR3 nucleotides: TGCGCCAGCAGCTCGCAGTTCGGTGAGGACAGTTATGGCTACACCTTC.

This sequence joins TRBV27 and TRBJ2-5; 7 nucleotides line up with TRBD2. Germline V lookup: CDR1 MNHEY, CDR2 SMNVEV (reference sequence). The CDR3 runs 15 residues. Germline trimming cut 3 bases from V and 11 bases from J; bases unmatched to any gene: 15. This CDR3 reads CASSFLGEGIAEQYF. The CDR3 DNA reads TGTGCCAGCAGTTTCTTGGGGGAGGGAATAGCTGAGCAGTACTTC.

This clonotype appeared a single time. CDR3 in amino acids: CASSKSRSYEQYF. For the CDR3, the DNA is TGTGCCAGCAGCAAAAGTAGATCCTACGAGCAGTACTTC. This rearrangement joins TRBV7-6 to TRBJ2-5, with D uncertain. The J call is in doubt because the DNA end fits TRBJ2-7 better. This CDR3 spans 13 amino acids. From germline, CDR1 is SGHVS and CDR2 FNYEAQ.

This sequence joins TRBV4-1 and TRBJ1-2; 8 nucleotides match TRBD1. V lost 0 bases and J lost 7; bases outside the gene matches: 7. Germline CDR1 reads MGHRA; CDR2 reads YSYEKL. This CDR3 is 15 amino acids long. The CDR3 bases are TGCGCCAGCAGCCAAGAACCTCAGGGGGCTTTTGGCTACACCTTC. This codes for CASSQEPQGAFGYTF.

V and J are TRBV7-2 and TRBJ2-3; D possibly corresponds to TRBD2 (5 bases). The CDR3 is 14 amino acids. Trimming removed 5 bases from V and 4 bases from J, with 13 bases in between. Germline V CDR1 and CDR2: SGHTA, FQGNSA. CDR3 sequence (DNA): TGTGCCAGCAGCGTACGGAGGAGCTCAGATACGCAGTATTTT. This sequence encodes CASSVRRSSDTQYF.

The chain couples TRBV15 to TRBJ2-1; TRBD2 aligns across 11 bases. The CDR3 covers 17 residues. V lost 0 bases, J lost 8 bases, and 9 bases stayed unmatched. CDR1 LNHNV and CDR2 YYDKDF come from the germline V gene (reference sequence). The CDR3 nucleotides are TGTGCCACCAGCAGAGAAATAGCGGGAGGGCCTTTCGATGAGCAGTTCTTC. Its protein is CATSREIAGGPFDEQFF.

V usage is TRBV28 and J usage is TRBJ2-5; no definite D call. Deletions cut 6 bases from V and 1 base from J, with 12 bases between. The germline V gene encodes CDR1 MDHEN and CDR2 SYDVKM. The CDR3 has 14 residues. CDR3 amino acids: CASSSYGVQETQYF. The CDR3 DNA reads TGTGCCAGCAGCTCTTACGGTGTCCAAGAGACCCAGTACTTC. The full variable domain, in which reference TRBV28 and TRBJ2-5 provide the parts outside the CDR3, is DVKVTQSSRYLVKRTGEKVFLECVQDMDHENMFWYRQDPGLGLRLIYFSYDVKMKEKGDIPEGYSVSREKKERFSLILESASTNQTSMYLCASSSYGVQETQYFGPGTRLLVL.

The rearrangement links TRBV28 to TRBJ2-3; D may be TRBD2 (5 bases). The CDR3 is made up of 16 amino acids. The V gene's germline CDR1 is MDHEN and CDR2 SYDVKM. V was shortened by 7 bases and J by 0 bases, with 17 bases between the two germline ends. The CDR3: CASKGLPGGSTDTQYF. The CDR3 DNA reads TGTGCCAGCAAAGGCCTTCCCGGAGGTAGCACAGATACGCAGTATTTT. The entire variable domain, with the rest obtained from reference TRBV28 and TRBJ2-3, is as follows: DVKVTQSSRYLVKRTGEKVFLECVQDMDHENMFWYRQDPGLGLRLIYFSYDVKMKEKGDIPEGYSVSREKKERFSLILESASTNQTSMYLCASKGLPGGSTDTQYFGPGTRLTVL.

Regarding this clonotype: A read error may explain this, as a much larger clone is one base away. The chain joins TRBV20-1 to TRBJ2-7; 7 positions match TRBD1. The CDR3 is 15 amino acids. Germline trimming cut 0 bases from V and 7 bases from J; bases unmatched to any gene: 12. Germline V gene data show CDR1 as DFQATT and CDR2 as SNEGSKA (reference sequence). The CDR3 here is CSARDGGQAYNEQYF. CDR3 nucleotides: TGCAGTGCTAGAGATGGAGGACAGGCCTACAATGAGCAGTACTTC.

The chain recombines TRBV28 with TRBJ2-4; D could derive from TRBD1 or TRBD2 (5 bases each). This CDR3 is 13 amino acids long. Germline assignment: CDR1 MDHEN and CDR2 SYDVKM. Trimming took off 6 bases at V and 13 bases at J, with 19 bases between the two ends. The CDR3 DNA is TGTGCCAGCAGACCCTTCTTGGGGGTGGAGCAGTACTTC. Translated, it gives CASRPFLGVEQYF.